A single sample is the source of the 12 T cell receptor beta chains below, sequenced in a study of cytomegalovirus exposure and HLA in healthy donors. TCRdb's copy holds only in-frame clones and misses some; the assay was immunoSEQ multiplex PCR. The table shows about 250,000 clones, with roughly 87% occurring only once. Sequenced: PBMCs. The receptors here all came from a man aged 18 to 29 in good health and CMV-seropositive.

This clone was recorded a few times. The chain has TRBV12-5 and TRBJ1-3; TRBD1 might be the D (6 bases). Germline V gene lookup returns CDR1 LGHNT and CDR2 FRNRAP. This CDR3 has 16 amino acids. The ends were cut back, 6 bases at V and 3 bases at J, with 18 bases in the middle. DNA for the CDR3: TGTGCTAGTGGGGCCCCCAGGGGAATAGGTGGAAACACCATATATTTT. It translates to CASGAPRGIGGNTIYF.

CDR3 DNA: TGTGCTTCTAGCGGGAGAGGGTCCTACGAGCAGTACTTC. Its translation: CASSGRGSYEQYF. This sequence joins TRBV27 and TRBJ2-7; 10 bases line up with TRBD2. Germline CDR1 reads MNHEY; CDR2 reads SMNVEV (reference sequence). The CDR3 covers 13 residues.

Of note for this clone: The same CDR3 arises from other DNA sequences in this sample as well. The chain joins TRBV27 to TRBJ2-3; D not certain. Trimming left V 4 bases short and J 4 bases short, with 9 bases between. Germline V gene sequence: CDR1 MNHEY, CDR2 SMNVEV (reference sequence). The CDR3 runs to 13 residues. CDR3 region: CASSSPPADTQYF. DNA of the CDR3: TGTGCCAGCAGTTCCCCTCCCGCAGATACGCAGTATTTT.

The CDR3 coding sequence is TGCAGCGTTGATAGGGCAATGAACACTGAAGCTTTCTTT. It translates to CSVDRAMNTEAFF. V gene TRBV29-1 combines with J gene TRBJ1-1; D uncertain. This CDR3 has 13 amino acids. The ends were cut back, 3 bases at V and 0 bases at J, with 8 bases in the middle. Germline CDR1 SQVTM, CDR2 ANQGSEA.

The chain uses TRBV7-9 and TRBJ2-7, with D hard to call. The germline CDR1 and CDR2 sequences are SEHNR and FQNEAQ (reference sequence). Trimming removed 5 bases from V and 3 bases from J, with 8 bases in between. This CDR3 is built from 12 residues. The CDR3 reads CASSAALYEQYF. The CDR3, as DNA: TGTGCCAGCAGCGCGGCCCTCTACGAGCAGTACTTC.

The chain couples TRBV28 to TRBJ1-1; the D gene is possibly TRBD1 (5 bases). V was trimmed by 4 bases and J by 0 bases, leaving 12 bases between them. This CDR3 is 15 amino acids long. Germline V gene data show CDR1 as MDHEN and CDR2 as SYDVKM. CDR3: CASSYRQLLNTEAFF. The CDR3 DNA reads TGTGCCAGCAGTTATCGACAGTTGTTGAACACTGAAGCTTTCTTT.

This clone was observed a single time. The chain recombines TRBV6-5 with TRBJ2-7, with TRBD1 identical over 9 bases. The CDR3 extends over 15 amino acids. CDR1 is MNHEY and CDR2 is SVGAGI in the germline V gene. V trimming: 4 bases; J trimming: 2 bases; junction bases outside the gene matches: 6. CDR3 nucleotide sequence: TGTGCCAGCAGTTCCATCCGGGACAGGGCCTACGAGCAGTACTTC. It encodes CASSSIRDRAYEQYF.

The CDR3 protein is CALQGRANTGELFF. Written as DNA, the CDR3 is TGTGCCTTGCAAGGACGCGCGAACACCGGGGAGCTGTTTTTT. V gene TRBV30 combines with J gene TRBJ2-2; D unresolved. This CDR3 has 14 residues. The V and J ends lost 7 bases and 0 bases respectively, with 12 bases between them. The germline CDR1 and CDR2 sequences are GTSNPN and SVGIG (reference sequence).

The chain combines TRBV29-1 with TRBJ2-1; 8 positions agree with TRBD2. J lost 4 bases, V lost 4 bases, and 6 bases had no gene match. Germline V gene data show CDR1 as SQVTM and CDR2 as ANQGSEA. The CDR3 has 14 amino acids. The CDR3 bases are TGCAGCGTTGGCGCTAGCGGGCCTTACAATGAGCAGTTCTTC. Translated, it gives CSVGASGPYNEQFF.

This clone was detected only a few times. The chain combines TRBV4-2 with TRBJ1-1; maybe TRBD1 (6 bases). Germline V gene sequence: CDR1 LGHNA, CDR2 YNFKEQ. Trimming took off 6 bases at V and 4 bases at J, with 12 bases between the two ends. This CDR3 has 13 residues. DNA for the CDR3: TGTGCCAGCAGATTTGGGACAACCACTGAAGCTTTCTTT. This translates into CASRFGTTTEAFF.

This clone was seen once. The J gene is TRBJ1-3, the V gene TRBV19, with a tentative D call TRBD1 (5 bases). The CDR3 is 15 residues long. The V end lost 4 bases, the J end lost 5 bases, and 15 bases lay between the germline ends. Germline assignment: CDR1 LNHDA and CDR2 SQIVND (reference sequence). In nucleotides, the CDR3 is TGTGCCAGTAGTAGACGATCGCAGGGAAGAAACACCATATATTTT. It specifies CASSRRSQGRNTIYF.

J is TRBJ1-3 and V is TRBV6-6; possible D gene TRBD1, 5 bases. Germline V gives CDR1 MNHNY, CDR2 SVGAGI (reference sequence). Between the trimmed V and J ends, which lost 2 bases and 3 bases, there was a span of 11 bases. The CDR3 runs 15 residues. In DNA form, the CDR3 reads TGTGCCAGCAGTTACCCGGGGCGCGGTGGAAACACCATATATTTT. Translation gives CASSYPGRGGNTIYF.